This T cell receptor (beta chain) appears in the sequencing data of a study of blood T cell repertoires in COVID-19. This CDR3 has 15 amino acids. From germline, CDR1 is LGHDT and CDR2 YNNKEL (reference sequence). V gave up 1 base and J gave up 3 bases, with 9 bases separating them. The data were produced by immunoSEQ multiplex PCR, yet TCRdb's version contains in-frame clones alone and is incomplete. The table records 250,000 or so clones, 85% of them present only once. This TCR was sampled from a woman aged 55 to 70 with active or convalescent COVID-19. The sequenced sample was peripheral blood. The chain couples TRBV3-1 (or the pseudogene TRBV3-2) to TRBJ1-4; TRBD1 might be the D (6 bases). The CDR3 loop is CASSQVGGPNEKLFF. CDR3 in DNA: TGTGCCAGCAGCCAAGTCGGGGGGCCTAATGAAAAACTGTTTTTT.